The clone carrying this T cell receptor beta chain was detected once. This sample stems from a study of T cell clonotyping in hematopoietic cell transplantation. The table came from immunoSEQ multiplex PCR; TCRdb's copy has only in-frame clones and leaves some out. Here the sample spans 7,900 or so clones, about nine tenths being singletons. Germline V lookup: CDR1 SNHLY, CDR2 FYNNEI. V gave up 8 bases and J gave up 9 bases, with 35 bases separating them. This CDR3 comprises 19 residues. The source is a female patient aged 50 to 65 who had an allogeneic stem cell transplant from an unrelated donor, so the T cells may come from the graft donor. Some clones in this sample may be carry-over from other donors' samples. The input for sequencing was PBMCs, taken 30 days after allogeneic stem cell transplant. V usage is TRBV2 and J usage is TRBJ2-1; D may be TRBD1 (5 bases). CDR3 in amino acids: CASGRASVRNLPGWAEQFF. For the CDR3, the DNA is TGTGCCAGCGGCCGGGCATCGGTTAGGAATCTACCAGGGTGGGCTGAGCAGTTCTTC.